This TCR beta chain was sequenced for a study of blood T cell repertoires in COVID-19 (dated by TCRdb to the early 2020s). General notes on the study: Samples from collaborators originated in the United States, Italy and Spain and spanned both the acute and convalescent phases of COVID-19. The prospective study material was composed of cDNA or gDNA derived from T cells, B-cell-depleted T cells, or PBMCs. Subjects who had been exposed to COVID-19, were actively infected with it, or had recovered from it provided the deeply sampled blood TCRbeta repertoires that made up the dataset. The repertoires were made available in a free public database intended to serve as a resource for research on the immune response to SARS-CoV-2. Samples were obtained from the ongoing ImmuneRACE study (first 160 participants) and from over 1,000 subjects provided by 6 global collaborators. The sample metadata nearly always contained a de-identified subject ID, COVID-19 status, age in years and sex. Where available, HLA class I and class II types were taken from metadata supplied by the sample provider and were not determined by assay-based typing.

The immunoSEQ Assay, a bias-controlled multiplex PCR, was used to amplify TCRbeta CDR3 regions from genomic DNA. In the authors' own workflow: The number of nucleated cells in each sample was estimated by amplification of reference gene primers within the assay. To quantify the absolute abundance of each unique TCRbeta CDR3 rearrangement, sequence reads were collapsed and filtered. Productive Simpson clonality was computed per sample as the square root of Simpson's diversity index over productive rearrangements. The immuneACCESS repertoire file appears here via TCRdb, limited to in-frame rearrangements. These files lack a portion of the clones; in checked studies, under half of the deficit traces to unresolved V genes, and the cause of the others is not known. The V and J calls and the clone size are those of that table, but D and trimming were determined from the DNA. A total of fewer than 200,000 clones appear in this sample, approximately 86% of them only once. The ten largest make up 3% to 4.5% of the sample.

From its cysteine to its phenylalanine, the CDR3 spans 15 amino acids. Solely the CDR3 DNA is kept, with 45 bases framed from the first base. As encoded in the germline V gene, CDR1 is SNHLY while CDR2 is FYNNEI. Germline trimming: 7 bases from V, 1 base from J; junction bases outside gene matches: 6. General findings and caveats noted by the study authors: The quantity of clinical and demographic metadata differed by source and by participant and was supplied without curation.

Samples from volunteer blood donors who had recovered from COVID-19 were contributed by a second Seattle source. Each collaborating institution followed its own protocols to collect whole blood in K2EDTA tubes. For TCRbeta analysis, collaborators shipped samples in one of three forms: frozen whole blood, isolated PBMCs, or DNA extracted from either of those sample types. On this clone itself: Its antigen is not yet known. Per-nucleotide qualities are absent, and no much larger clonotype sits a single base away.

The chain joins TRBV2 to TRBJ2-5, with 10 junctional bases fitting TRBD2. This sequence originates from a woman in her sixties who had recovered from COVID-19. Sequencing input: peripheral blood. CDR3 reads: CASKGGLAAQETQYF. In nucleotides, the sequence is TGTGCCAGCAAGGGTGGACTAGCGGCCCAAGAGACCCAGTACTTC.